Each of the 23 T cell receptor beta chains below was sequenced from the same sample in a study of blood T cell repertoires in COVID-19. Using immunoSEQ multiplex PCR, the repertoire was profiled, and TCRdb retains in-frame clones only, with some absent. The table has under 200,000 clones, approximately 91% seen once. The sample comprised peripheral blood. These receptors came from a young man with active or convalescent COVID-19.

This sequence joins TRBV6-5 and TRBJ1-6; TRBD1 matches 9 bases. With V trimmed by 5 bases and J by 7 bases, 6 bases remained unmatched. Germline V gene sequence: CDR1 MNHEY, CDR2 SVGAGI. The CDR3 is made up of 15 amino acids. CDR3 nucleotides: TGTGCCAGCAGTCTACGACAGGGGGTGAATTCACCCCTCCACTTT. Its protein product is CASSLRQGVNSPLHF.

This chain uses TRBV4-1 with TRBJ1-1, with TRBD1 as a possible D gene (5 bases). Trimming left V 1 base short and J 3 bases short, with 15 bases between. This CDR3 contains 16 residues. The germline V gene has CDR1 MGHRA and CDR2 YSYEKL. The CDR3 coding sequence is TGCGCCAGCAGCCAAGTGATAGGGGAAGGGTACACTGAAGCTTTCTTT. It yields the protein CASSQVIGEGYTEAFF.

This clone was seen only once. V is TRBV6-5 and J is TRBJ1-6; 8 bases map to TRBD1. Germline V gene sequence: CDR1 MNHEY, CDR2 SVGAGI. V lost 3 bases, J lost 7 bases, and 2 bases stayed unmatched. The CDR3 extends over 14 amino acids. CDR3 loop: CASSYTGGNSPLHF. In DNA form, the CDR3 reads TGTGCCAGCAGTTATACAGGGGGAAATTCACCCCTCCACTTT.

The CDR3 loop reads CASSLDTGGTYYGYTF. The CDR3 nucleotides are TGTGCCAGCAGCTTGGACACAGGGGGCACGTACTATGGCTACACCTTC. The rearrangement links TRBV5-4 to TRBJ1-2, with 9 bases that match TRBD1. CDR3 size: 16 residues. V trimming: 0 bases; J trimming: 3 bases; junction bases outside the gene matches: 6. From germline, CDR1 is SGHNT and CDR2 YYREEE (reference sequence).

As for this clone: This CDR3 is also generated by other DNA sequences in the sample. The chain uses TRBV5-5 and TRBJ2-6; TRBD2 aligns across 11 bases. V was pared by 1 base and J by 0 bases, with 6 bases of the junction left unmatched. Germline V gene data show CDR1 as SGHKS and CDR2 as YYEKEE (reference sequence). CDR3 size: 19 residues. CDR3 in DNA: TGTGCCAGCAGCTTGCGAACTAGCGGGGGCCTCTCTGGGGCCAACGTCCTGACTTTC. Its translation: CASSLRTSGGLSGANVLTF.

The chain employs TRBV2 and TRBJ1-4, with a tentative D call TRBD1 (6 bases). Trimming pared 11 bases from V and 8 bases from J, leaving 18 bases between. Looked up from germline, CDR1 is SNHLY and CDR2 is FYNNEI. CDR3 size: 13 residues. The CDR3 DNA reads as TGTGCCTCCAACGGAAGGGGGGGAGAAAAACTGTTTTTT. Translating it yields CASNGRGGEKLFF.

This chain connects TRBV27 to TRBJ2-3; TRBD2 matches at 9 bases. The CDR3 is made up of 16 amino acids. Germline-derived CDR1 and CDR2 are MNHEY and SMNVEV (reference sequence). Germline trimming cut 0 bases from V and 4 bases from J; bases unmatched to any gene: 5. The chain's CDR3 is CASSLSLAGAADTQYF. In DNA form, the CDR3 reads TGTGCCAGCAGTTTATCTTTAGCGGGAGCGGCAGATACGCAGTATTTT.

The chain is built from TRBV9 and TRBJ1-1; no clear D. Looked up from germline, CDR1 is SGDLS and CDR2 is YYNGEE. The CDR3 totals 13 residues. V was clipped by 2 bases and J by 4 bases, with 9 bases between them. Here the CDR3 DNA reads TGTGCCAGCAGCGTGAGGGTTAGCACTGAAGCTTTCTTT. The encoded protein is CASSVRVSTEAFF.

This chain connects TRBV27 to TRBJ2-1; 7 bases match TRBD2. J lost 3 bases, V lost 4 bases, and 6 bases had no gene match. The CDR3 has 15 amino acids. Per germline, CDR1 MNHEY and CDR2 SMNVEV (reference sequence). This CDR3 is CASSSSGINYNEQFF. The CDR3 bases are TGTGCCAGCAGTTCTAGCGGAATAAACTACAATGAGCAGTTCTTC.

This clone was found a few times. This chain links TRBV11-2 with TRBJ2-5; 12 bases are a match to TRBD2. The germline V gene encodes CDR1 SGHAT and CDR2 FQNNGV. This CDR3 is built from 17 residues. Trimming cost V 2 bases and J 5 bases; bases outside gene matches: 9. The CDR3 DNA reads as TGTGCCAGCAGCTTAAGACTAGCGGGGGCTGGAGGGGAGACCCAGTACTTC. It codes for CASSLRLAGAGGETQYF.

This clone has only one observation. The chain combines TRBV7-6 with TRBJ2-1; 8 bases fit TRBD2. CDR3 length: 17 residues. The junction had 10 bases not matched to a gene; V was cut back by 3 bases and J by 3 bases. The germline V gene encodes CDR1 SGHVS and CDR2 FNYEAQ. The CDR3: CASSLFARGAIYNEQFF. The CDR3 DNA is TGTGCCAGCAGCTTGTTCGCGCGGGGGGCAATCTACAATGAGCAGTTCTTC.

CDR3 sequence reads: CASSQAGEPSEYF. The CDR3 nucleotides read TGTGCCAGCAGTCAGGCAGGGGAGCCCTCGGAGTACTTC. The chain links TRBV12-3 or TRBV12-4 to TRBJ2-5; TRBD1 might be the D (6 bases). The CDR3 spans 13 residues. Trimming left V 5 bases short and J 12 bases short, with 19 bases between.

This clone was seen only once. The chain is built from TRBV2 and TRBJ1-3; D unclear. Germline CDR1 is SNHLY and CDR2 is FYNNEI. V was shortened by 6 bases and J by 4 bases, with 16 bases between the two germline ends. The CDR3 is 15 residues long. This CDR3 is CASRYNRSRGNTIYF. The CDR3 coding sequence is TGTGCCAGCAGGTATAATCGGTCCCGAGGAAACACCATATATTTT.

The chain employs TRBV7-8 and TRBJ2-7; 9 bases line up with TRBD2. After removal of 5 bases from V and 4 bases from J, the junction contained 6 bases not matched to a gene. The germline gives CDR1 SGHVS, CDR2 FQNEAQ. The CDR3 runs to 14 residues. CDR3 amino acids: CASSRAGGGYEQYF. CDR3 DNA: TGTGCCAGCAGCCGAGCGGGAGGTGGGTACGAGCAGTACTTC. Drawing the rest from reference TRBV7-8 and TRBJ2-7, the complete variable domain is GAGVSQSPRYKVAKRGQDVALRCDPISGHVSLFWYQQALGQGPEFLTYFQNEAQLDKSGLPSDRFFAERPEGSVSTLKIQRTQQEDSAVYLCASSRAGGGYEQYFGPGTRLTVT.

This clone was counted once. The chain is built from TRBV7-7 and TRBJ2-2, with D perhaps TRBD1 (6 bases). Germline loops: CDR1 SSHAT, CDR2 FNYEAQ (reference sequence). The CDR3 sequence is 15 residues long. Trimming pared 4 bases from V and 2 bases from J, leaving 11 bases between. The CDR3 loop is CASSSTGLNTGELFF. The CDR3 DNA sequence: TGTGCCAGCAGCTCAACAGGGTTAAACACCGGGGAGCTGTTTTTT. Looking up the rest from reference TRBV7-7 and TRBJ2-2 gives the full variable domain: GAGVSQSPRYKVTKRGQDVTLRCDPISSHATLYWYQQALGQGPEFLTYFNYEAQPDKSGLPSDRFSAERPEGSISTLTIQRTEQRDSAMYRCASSSTGLNTGELFFGEGSRLTVL.

The rearrangement links TRBV9 to TRBJ1-2; unclear D gene. The V gene's germline CDR1 is SGDLS and CDR2 YYNGEE. Trimming shortened V by 3 bases and J by 10 bases, and 19 bases separated the two germline ends. The CDR3 runs to 14 residues. CDR3 sequence reads: CASSEEPGAGTYTF. CDR3 coding DNA: TGTGCCAGCAGCGAGGAACCAGGCGCTGGAACCTACACCTTC.

V usage is TRBV12-3 or TRBV12-4 and J usage is TRBJ1-4, with D hard to call. The CDR3 totals 13 residues. Trimming took 1 base from V and 5 from J, leaving 5 bases between them. The CDR3 DNA reads as TGTGCCAGCAGTTTAGGACAAAATGAAAAACTGTTTTTT. Its translation: CASSLGQNEKLFF.

The CDR3 DNA is TGTGCCAGCAGCTCACTTCGAGGTCAGGGGTGGGTCGAGCAGTACTTC. Its protein is CASSSLRGQGWVEQYF. The chain uses TRBV11-2 and TRBJ2-7; D possibly corresponds to TRBD1 (6 bases). Trimming removed 4 bases at V and 6 bases at J, with 22 bases between. Germline values: CDR1 SGHAT, CDR2 FQNNGV. The CDR3 totals 16 residues.

The chain couples TRBV29-1 to TRBJ1-2, with a tentative D call TRBD1 (6 bases). Germline V gene sequence: CDR1 SQVTM, CDR2 ANQGSEA. There are 13 residues in the CDR3. V gave up 7 bases and J gave up 4 bases, with 16 bases separating them. For the CDR3, the DNA is TGCAGCGGATCGGGACAAGACGTCTATGGCTACACCTTC. The encoded protein is CSGSGQDVYGYTF.

The chain combines TRBV6-5 with TRBJ1-2; possibly TRBD1 for D (6 bases). CDR3 length: 14 residues. Germline V gene sequence: CDR1 MNHEY, CDR2 SVGAGI. Trimming took 0 bases from V and 8 from J, leaving 13 bases between them. Here the CDR3 DNA reads TGTGCCAGCAGTTACTCGCCAGGGGCTGGCGGCTACACCTTC. Translating gives CASSYSPGAGGYTF.

The chain joins TRBV30 to TRBJ1-5; the match to TRBD1 covers 7 bases. The CDR3 length is 14 residues. J gave up 7 bases and V 1 base, and 7 bases lay outside the gene matches. Per germline, CDR1 GTSNPN and CDR2 SVGIG (reference sequence). The CDR3 bases are TGTGCCTGGAGTGCCACAGGGGATCCCCAGCCCCAGCATTTT. Translated: CAWSATGDPQPQHF.

The chain employs TRBV27 and TRBJ1-5, with no clear D. Trimming cost V 5 bases and J 0 bases, with 5 bases left between them. Germline V lookup: CDR1 MNHEY, CDR2 SMNVEV (reference sequence). There are 13 residues in the CDR3. The chain's CDR3 is CASSHYSNQPQHF. Here the CDR3 DNA reads TGTGCCAGCAGTCACTATAGCAATCAGCCCCAGCATTTT.

This chain connects TRBV7-2 to TRBJ2-7; D is undetermined. The CDR3 spans 13 residues. Looked up from germline, CDR1 is SGHTA and CDR2 is FQGNSA. Trimming pared 5 bases from V and 4 bases from J, leaving 12 bases between. As DNA, the CDR3 is TGTGCCAGCAGCCCTAAAGTTAATTACGAGCAGTACTTC. Encoded protein: CASSPKVNYEQYF.